Below, 30 T cell receptor beta chains from the same sample are listed, as sequenced in a study of identical twins. TCRdb redid the calling of the 5' RACE reads with MiXCR, one entry per CDR3 protein. The table has hundreds of thousands of distinct CDR3 sequences, roughly 20% seen once. These data were also reused for a study on T cells expressing NK-cell markers.

The sequenced sample was PBMCs. Receptor source: a woman under 30 in good health.

This clonotype turned up a few times. The chain carries TRBV5-6 and TRBJ2-7; 7 bases agree with TRBD2. Per germline, CDR1 SGHDT and CDR2 YYEEEE. The CDR3 runs 13 residues. After removal of 4 bases from V and 5 bases from J, the junction contained 6 bases not matched to a gene. The CDR3 is CASSPSGINEQYF. CDR3 DNA sequence: TGTGCCAGCAGCCCCAGCGGGATCAACGAGCAGTACTTC.

The gene calls are TRBV10-3 and TRBJ2-7; weak D call: TRBD2 (6 bases). The V end was cut by 0 bases, the J end by 1 base, with 16 bases between. The length of the CDR3 is 17 residues. Germline V gene lookup returns CDR1 ENHRY and CDR2 SYGVKD. The CDR3 DNA sequence: TGTGCCATCAGTGAGTCGGCCAAGGGGAGGCGGTCCTACGAGCAGTACTTC. The encoded protein is CAISESAKGRRSYEQYF.

V is TRBV14 and J is TRBJ1-1, with D possibly being TRBD1 (6 bases). The germline V gene encodes CDR1 SGHDN and CDR2 FVKESK. The CDR3 has 15 residues. Trimming took off 4 bases at V and 1 base at J, with 13 bases between the two ends. The CDR3 loop reads CASSRQGSSNTEAFF. The CDR3 DNA sequence: TGTGCCAGCAGCCGGCAGGGGTCTTCGAACACTGAAGCTTTCTTT. Full variable domain (outside the CDR3, taken from reference TRBV14 and TRBJ1-1): EAGVTQFPSHSVIEKGQTVTLRCDPISGHDNLYWYRRVMGKEIKFLLHFVKESKQDESGMPNNRFLAERTGGTYSTLKVQPAELEDSGVYFCASSRQGSSNTEAFFGQGTRLTVV.

This clonotype was seen a handful of times. Here the CDR3 reads CASSYSRTLILPQHF. DNA for the CDR3: TGTGCCAGCAGTTACTCGAGGACACTGATCTTGCCCCAGCATTTT. J is TRBJ1-5 and V is TRBV6-5; tentatively, D is TRBD1 (5 bases). The CDR3 totals 15 residues. Germline loops: CDR1 MNHEY, CDR2 SVGAGI. V gave up 0 bases and J gave up 9 bases, with 15 bases separating them.

This clonotype was detected many times. V gene TRBV20-1 combines with J gene TRBJ2-5; D is possibly TRBD2 (6 bases). The CDR3 runs to 13 residues. V lost 1 base and J lost 5, with 11 bases in between. Germline CDR1 reads DFQATT; CDR2 reads SNEGSKA (reference sequence). This chain's CDR3 is CSARVAGSETQYF. The CDR3 coding sequence is TGCAGTGCTAGAGTTGCGGGGTCTGAGACCCAGTACTTC.

The rearrangement joins TRBV29-1 to TRBJ2-5; 8 positions agree with TRBD2. This CDR3 comprises 15 residues. Losses at the gene ends were 1 base for V and 1 base for J; bases not matched to a gene: 5. The germline gives CDR1 SQVTM, CDR2 ANQGSEA. The chain's CDR3 is CSVEGYGGAQETQYF. The CDR3 nucleotides read TGCAGCGTTGAAGGATACGGGGGGGCCCAAGAGACCCAGTACTTC.

The rearrangement uses TRBV12-3 or TRBV12-4 and TRBJ2-7, with D perhaps matching TRBD1 or TRBD2 (5 bases each). The CDR3 runs to 15 residues. Trimming took 3 bases from V and 3 from J, leaving 15 bases between them. For the CDR3, the DNA is TGTGCCAGCAGTTTTCAACCGGGACCGAACTACGAGCAGTACTTC. As protein: CASSFQPGPNYEQYF.

This clonotype has only a few counts. V and J are TRBV12-3 or TRBV12-4 and TRBJ2-5, with D perhaps TRBD2 (6 bases). V lost 7 bases and J 4 bases, leaving 13 bases between the germline ends. CDR3 length: 13 amino acids. CDR3 protein: CASTRAGLETQYF. In DNA, the CDR3 is TGTGCCAGCACCCGAGCGGGTTTAGAGACCCAGTACTTC.

The rearrangement links TRBV6-2 or TRBV6-3 to TRBJ1-2; TRBD1 might be the D (5 bases). The V gene lost 1 base and the J gene lost 9 bases, with 18 bases spanning the gap. Germline V gives CDR1 MNHEY, CDR2 SVGEGT. This CDR3 is built from 15 residues. The DNA of the CDR3 is TGTGCCAGCAGTTACTTCGACAGAGCGTTTCCCCGCTACACCTTC. Protein product: CASSYFDRAFPRYTF.

This clonotype showed up just once. CDR3 sequence reads: CASDKMPSLLAGESGKGTQYF. CDR3 sequence (DNA): TGCGCCAGCGATAAGATGCCGAGTCTTTTAGCGGGGGAATCGGGAAAGGGGACCCAGTACTTC. This chain connects TRBV5-1 to TRBJ2-5, with TRBD2 matching over 9 bases. Germline V CDR1 and CDR2: SGHRS, YFSETQ. The CDR3 covers 21 residues. Germline trimming cut 7 bases from V and 7 bases from J; bases unmatched to any gene: 32.

This clonotype was counted a few times. The V gene is TRBV4-1, the J gene TRBJ2-3, with D unclear. From germline, CDR1 is MGHRA and CDR2 YSYEKL. V was shortened by 1 base and J by 2 bases, with 10 bases between the two germline ends. CDR3 length: 15 amino acids. The CDR3 DNA follows: TGCGCCAGCAGCCAAGTCGGTTATCTCACAGATACGCAGTATTTT. Its protein product is CASSQVGYLTDTQYF.

This clonotype was detected a few times. This chain joins TRBV3-1 and TRBJ2-7; tentatively, D is TRBD2 (6 bases). CDR1 is LGHDT, CDR2 YNNKEL, per germline (reference sequence). This CDR3 contains 13 residues. V was pared by 7 bases and J by 4 bases, with 14 bases between. DNA for the CDR3: TGTGCCAGCAAGGCGGGAACTCTTTACGAGCAGTACTTC. This encodes CASKAGTLYEQYF.

This chain links TRBV7-9 with TRBJ2-7, with D perhaps TRBD2 (5 bases). From germline, CDR1 is SEHNR and CDR2 FQNEAQ (reference sequence). V shed 5 bases and J shed 7 bases, with 15 bases lying between them. This CDR3 is built from 13 residues. The CDR3 DNA reads as TGTGCCAGCAGCCAAACAATCGGAGGAGAGCAGTACTTC. Translating gives CASSQTIGGEQYF.

This clonotype was counted a few times. The rearrangement joins TRBV12-3 or TRBV12-4 to TRBJ1-1, with 8 bases that match TRBD1. This CDR3 has 14 residues. The V and J ends lost 6 bases and 3 bases, in that order; junction bases with no gene match: 6. The CDR3 DNA follows: TGTGCCAGCAGGACAGGGGCATCGGACACTGAAGCTTTCTTT. It specifies CASRTGASDTEAFF.

The J gene is TRBJ2-7, the V gene TRBV10-1; 13 positions agree with TRBD2. The germline V gene has CDR1 WNHNN and CDR2 SYGVQD (reference sequence). Trimming cost V 4 bases and J 11 bases; bases outside gene matches: 2. The CDR3 is 12 residues long. CDR3 bases: TGCGCCAGCAGTGGGACTAGCGGGAGAAAGTACTTC. This codes for CASSGTSGRKYF.

This clonotype was counted a single time. The chain recombines TRBV6-1 with TRBJ2-5; 13 bases fit TRBD2. The germline CDR1 and CDR2 sequences are MNHNS and SASEGT. The ends lost 6 bases at V and 7 bases at J; junction bases unmatched: 14. The CDR3 sequence is 17 residues long. The CDR3 DNA reads TGTGCCAGCAGCGCTGGACTAGCGGGGGCAGTTGGAGGGACCCAGTACTTC. The encoded protein is CASSAGLAGAVGGTQYF.

The genes are TRBV12-3 or TRBV12-4 and TRBJ1-6, with 7 positions matching TRBD1. Trimming cost V 6 bases and J 9 bases; bases outside gene matches: 5. The CDR3 covers 13 residues. The CDR3 is CASRTGFGSPLHF. The CDR3 region has the DNA TGTGCCAGCAGGACAGGGTTCGGTTCACCCCTCCACTTT.

The chain is built from TRBV10-1 and TRBJ2-1, with TRBD1 identical over 8 bases. The CDR3 has 16 amino acids. V lost 6 bases, J lost 3 bases, and 10 bases stayed unmatched. Germline lookup yields CDR1 WNHNN and CDR2 SYGVQD (reference sequence). CDR3 DNA: TGCGCCAGCAGACCTTCGAGACAGGGGATCTACAATGAGCAGTTCTTC. Its protein is CASRPSRQGIYNEQFF.

V usage is TRBV29-1 and J usage is TRBJ2-1; maybe TRBD1 (5 bases). Per germline, CDR1 SQVTM and CDR2 ANQGSEA. The CDR3 runs 14 residues. The V gene lost 4 bases and the J gene lost 2 bases, with 12 bases spanning the gap. CDR3: CSVARGGTYNEQFF. CDR3 sequence (DNA): TGCAGCGTTGCTAGGGGTGGCACCTACAATGAGCAGTTCTTC.

The rearrangement links TRBV6-6 to TRBJ2-7; 9 bases are shared with TRBD2. With 7 bases clipped from V and 3 bases from J, the junction kept 4 bases outside the gene matches. Per the germline V gene, CDR1 is MNHNY and CDR2 is SVGAGI (reference sequence). The CDR3 length is 13 residues. The CDR3 DNA reads as TGTGCCAGCAAAGAACTAGCGGGCTACGAGCAGTACTTC. Its protein product is CASKELAGYEQYF.

This clonotype was detected only a few times. The genes are TRBV29-1 and TRBJ2-5; no definite D call. With 6 bases removed from V and 5 bases from J, the gap between germline ends came to 16 bases. The CDR3 runs to 13 residues. Germline V CDR1 and CDR2: SQVTM, ANQGSEA. The CDR3, as DNA: TGCAGCGTGGACCTAATGGGCATGGAGACCCAGTACTTC. It codes for CSVDLMGMETQYF.

This clonotype showed up just a few times. The genes are TRBV5-5 and TRBJ2-3, with TRBD2 matching over 8 bases. The length of the CDR3 is 15 residues. Germline trimming cut 4 bases from V and 0 bases from J; bases unmatched to any gene: 4. Germline V lookup: CDR1 SGHKS, CDR2 YYEKEE (reference sequence). CDR3 DNA: TGTGCCAGCAGCATCAGACTAGCGAGCACAGATACGCAGTATTTT. Translation gives CASSIRLASTDTQYF.

This chain links TRBV20-1 with TRBJ2-5; 11 nucleotides match TRBD2. This CDR3 has 15 amino acids. The V and J ends lost 1 base and 5 bases, in that order; junction bases with no gene match: 6. Per the germline V gene, CDR1 is DFQATT and CDR2 is SNEGSKA (reference sequence). In nucleotides, the CDR3 is TGCAGTGCTAGAGGCGATAGCGGGAGGGTTGAGACCCAGTACTTC. Translated: CSARGDSGRVETQYF.

This clonotype turned up a few times. The chain joins TRBV7-3 to TRBJ2-1; D call uncertain. This CDR3 region has 13 residues. With 3 bases removed from V and 8 bases from J, the gap between germline ends came to 11 bases. Germline loops: CDR1 SGHTA, CDR2 FQGTGA. The CDR3 DNA sequence: TGTGCCAGCAGCTTCGTCCCCTTAGATGAGCAGTTCTTC. Translated: CASSFVPLDEQFF. The full variable domain, in which reference TRBV7-3 and TRBJ2-1 provide the parts outside the CDR3, is GAGVSQTPSNKVTEKGKYVELRCDPISGHTALYWYRQSLGQGPEFLIYFQGTGAADDSGLPNDRFFAVRPEGSVSTLKIQRTERGDSAVYLCASSFVPLDEQFFGPGTRLTVL.

This clonotype was counted between two and nine times. The chain recombines TRBV9 with TRBJ2-7, with 9 bases that match TRBD1. This CDR3 comprises 14 residues. V lost 0 bases to trimming and J lost 6 bases; unmatched junction nucleotides: 4. Germline-derived CDR1 and CDR2 are SGDLS and YYNGEE. CDR3 loop: CASSVGDRVAEQYF. The CDR3 DNA reads as TGTGCCAGCAGCGTAGGGGACAGGGTAGCCGAGCAGTACTTC.

This clonotype was counted ten times or more. V and J are TRBV7-9 and TRBJ2-1, with TRBD1 matching 7 bases. Per the germline V gene, CDR1 is SEHNR and CDR2 is FQNEAQ (reference sequence). The CDR3 spans 16 residues. Trimming cost V 4 bases and J 7 bases; bases outside gene matches: 13. The CDR3, as DNA: TGTGCCAGCAGCTCTTACAGGGGAAGGATGGGGAATGAGCAGTTCTTC. The encoded protein is CASSSYRGRMGNEQFF.

In this sample, this clonotype turned up a few times. The chain couples TRBV19 to TRBJ2-6; D is perhaps TRBD1 or TRBD2 (5 bases each). Trimming removed 8 bases from V and 2 bases from J, with 10 bases in between. Germline CDR1 reads LNHDA; CDR2 reads SQIVND (reference sequence). CDR3 length: 14 amino acids. Written as DNA, the CDR3 is TGTGCCAGTTCCGGGGCTGCTGGGGCCAACGTCCTGACTTTC. Translated: CASSGAAGANVLTF.

The chain is built from TRBV29-1 and TRBJ1-2; maybe TRBD1 (5 bases). This CDR3 has 10 residues. Germline V CDR1 and CDR2: SQVTM, ANQGSEA. Trimming took off 6 bases at V and 6 bases at J, with 8 bases between the two ends. CDR3 sequence (DNA): TGCAGCGTGACAGAAAATGGCTACACCTTC. As protein: CSVTENGYTF.

The gene calls are TRBV29-1 and TRBJ1-2; no firm D call. The CDR3 loop spans 12 amino acids. Trimming removed 3 bases at V and 2 bases at J, with 7 bases between. In germline, CDR1 is SQVTM, CDR2 ANQGSEA. The CDR3 loop is CSVDRRNYGYTF. The CDR3 coding sequence is TGCAGCGTTGATCGGCGGAACTATGGCTACACCTTC.

This clonotype was observed a few times. The chain is built from TRBV10-3 and TRBJ2-1, with 10 bases that match TRBD1. CDR3 length: 12 amino acids. The germline CDR1 and CDR2 sequences are ENHRY and SYGVKD. The V gene end was trimmed by 10 bases and the J gene end by 8 bases; junction bases not matched to a gene: 5. Here the CDR3 DNA reads TGTGCCACCGAGACAGGGGGCGATGAGCAGTTCTTC. This sequence encodes CATETGGDEQFF.